A selection of T cell receptor beta chains follows, all from one sample in a study of siplizumab effects on memory and regulatory T cells. Generated by immunoSEQ multiplex PCR, the TCRdb table keeps only in-frame clones and is missing some. The table lists more than 75,000 clones, around 97% of them singletons, with 0.025% to 0.035% in the top ten. Sequencing was performed on naive CD4+ T cells sorted from blood. Every receptor here comes from a human donor in good health. The CDR3 runs from the conserved cysteine through the conserved F or W. The order of the fields is clone size, J gene, V gene, D gene, CDR3 protein, CDR3 DNA. The D gene is left open where the match is weak. Clone size is not always given. Where it is, it says once, few, many or a class for expanded clones.

NA	TRBJ1-3	TRBV10-3	NA	CAISEPQTVSGNTIYF	TGTGCCATCAGTGAGCCGCAGACAGTCTCTGGAAACACCATATATTTT
NA	TRBJ2-1	TRBV7-6	NA	CASSPAPQGSYNEQFF	TGTGCCAGCAGCCCAGCCCCGCAGGGTTCCTACAATGAGCAGTTCTTC
NA	TRBJ2-2	TRBV7-9	NA	CASSLMQGSTNLNTGELFF	TGTGCCAGCAGCTTAATGCAGGGATCAACCAACTTGAACACCGGGGAGCTGTTTTTT
NA	TRBJ2-7	TRBV28	NA	CASSTWSHRARTYEQYF	TGTGCCAGCAGTACTTGGTCCCACCGGGCAAGGACCTACGAGCAGTACTTC
once	TRBJ1-2	TRBV12-5	NA	CASMTLGQGYGYTF	TGTGCTAGTATGACTCTGGGGCAGGGCTATGGCTACACCTTC
NA	TRBJ1-5	TRBV6-1	NA	CAVTRGRDQPQHF	TGTGCCGTGACTAGGGGTCGCGATCAGCCCCAGCATTTT
NA	TRBJ2-7	TRBV7-3	NA	CASSLRPGYEQYF	TGTGCCAGCAGCTTAAGGCCAGGGTACGAGCAGTACTTC
once	TRBJ2-2	TRBV10-3	TRBD2	CAIPRTSGGANTGELFF	TGTGCCATCCCCCGGACTAGCGGGGGGGCGAACACCGGGGAGCTGTTTTTT
NA	TRBJ2-3	TRBV5-1	NA	CASSLDRLTDTQYF	TGCGCCAGCAGCTTGGACAGGCTCACAGATACGCAGTATTTT
NA	TRBJ1-1	TRBV12-5	NA	CASGLERTGEAFF	TGTGCTAGTGGTTTGGAAAGGACGGGTGAGGCTTTCTTT
NA	TRBJ2-3	TRBV4-2	NA	CASSQDGGTDTQYF	TGTGCCAGCAGCCAAGACGGGGGCACAGATACGCAGTATTTT
NA	TRBJ2-2	TRBV5-1	NA	CASSPGFGGHTGELFF	TGCGCCAGCAGCCCCGGGTTTGGGGGTCACACCGGGGAGCTGTTTTTT
NA	TRBJ2-2	TRBV7-9	TRBD2	CASSLASGGGSPGELFF	TGTGCCAGCAGCTTAGCTAGCGGGGGGGGTTCCCCCGGGGAGCTGTTTTTT
NA	TRBJ2-1	TRBV10-2	NA	CASREGLAPNEQFF	TGCGCCAGCAGGGAGGGTTTGGCACCTAATGAGCAGTTCTTC
NA	TRBJ1-2	TRBV18	NA	CASSPQGPGGYTF	TGTGCCAGCTCACCGCAGGGGCCAGGGGGCTACACCTTC
few	TRBJ1-2	TRBV15	NA	CATSRKHRLGYTF	TGTGCCACCAGCAGGAAGCACAGGCTTGGCTACACCTTC
NA	TRBJ2-7	TRBV15	NA	CATSRDRSYEQYF	TGTGCCACCAGCAGGGACCGATCCTACGAGCAGTACTTC
NA	TRBJ1-4	TRBV6-5	NA	CASSSPTDTNEKLFF	TGTGCCAGCAGTTCCCCGACAGACACTAATGAAAAACTGTTTTTT